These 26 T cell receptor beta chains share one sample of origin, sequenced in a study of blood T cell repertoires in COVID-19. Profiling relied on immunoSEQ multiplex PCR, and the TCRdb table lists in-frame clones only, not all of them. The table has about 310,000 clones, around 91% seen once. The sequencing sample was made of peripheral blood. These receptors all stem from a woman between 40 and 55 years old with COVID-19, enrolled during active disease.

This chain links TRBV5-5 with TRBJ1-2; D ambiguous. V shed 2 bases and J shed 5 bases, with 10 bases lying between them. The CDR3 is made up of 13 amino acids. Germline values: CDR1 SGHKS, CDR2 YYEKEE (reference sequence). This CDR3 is CASSFLGEYGYTF. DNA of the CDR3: TGTGCCAGCAGCTTTCTTGGAGAGTATGGCTACACCTTC.

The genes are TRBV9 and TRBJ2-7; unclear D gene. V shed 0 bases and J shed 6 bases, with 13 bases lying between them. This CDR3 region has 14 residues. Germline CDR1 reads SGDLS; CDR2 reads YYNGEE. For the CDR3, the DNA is TGTGCCAGCAGCGTAGGGGTGGCAGGAAGCGAGCAGTACTTC. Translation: CASSVGVAGSEQYF.

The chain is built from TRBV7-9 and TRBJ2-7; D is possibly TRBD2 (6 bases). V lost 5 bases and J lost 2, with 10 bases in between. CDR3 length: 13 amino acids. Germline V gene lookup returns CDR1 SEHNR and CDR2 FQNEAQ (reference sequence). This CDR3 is CASSPDYAYEQYF. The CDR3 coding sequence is TGTGCCAGCAGCCCGGACTACGCCTACGAGCAGTACTTC.

CDR3 DNA sequence: TGTGCCAGCAGTTTCCTCCAACCGTTGCGGGGTCCGTCGGAGCAGTTCTTC. Protein sequence: CASSFLQPLRGPSEQFF. V gene TRBV28 combines with J gene TRBJ2-1, with a weak D call TRBD2 (6 bases). The CDR3 spans 17 residues. Trimming stripped 3 bases from V and 10 bases from J, with 25 bases between. The germline V gene has CDR1 MDHEN and CDR2 SYDVKM.

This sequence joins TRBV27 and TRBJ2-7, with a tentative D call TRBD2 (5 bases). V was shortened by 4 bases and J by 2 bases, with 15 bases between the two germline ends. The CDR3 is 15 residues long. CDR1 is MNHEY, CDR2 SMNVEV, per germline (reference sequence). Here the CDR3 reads CASSYEGDTTYEQYF. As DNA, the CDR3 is TGTGCCAGCAGTTATGAGGGAGACACCACCTACGAGCAGTACTTC.

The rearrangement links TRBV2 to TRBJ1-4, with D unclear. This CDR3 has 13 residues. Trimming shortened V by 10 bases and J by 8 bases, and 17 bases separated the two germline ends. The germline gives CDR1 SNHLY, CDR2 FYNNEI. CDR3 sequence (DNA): TGTGCCACCAGGCGTGGCGGAGAGGAAAAACTGTTTTTT. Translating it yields CATRRGGEEKLFF.

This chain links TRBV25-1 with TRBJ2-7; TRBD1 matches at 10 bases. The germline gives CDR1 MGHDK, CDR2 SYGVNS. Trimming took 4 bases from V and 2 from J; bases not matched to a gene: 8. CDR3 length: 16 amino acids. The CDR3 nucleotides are TGTGCCAGCAGTGCTATCGGACAGGGGGACCCCTACGAGCAGTACTTC. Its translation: CASSAIGQGDPYEQYF.

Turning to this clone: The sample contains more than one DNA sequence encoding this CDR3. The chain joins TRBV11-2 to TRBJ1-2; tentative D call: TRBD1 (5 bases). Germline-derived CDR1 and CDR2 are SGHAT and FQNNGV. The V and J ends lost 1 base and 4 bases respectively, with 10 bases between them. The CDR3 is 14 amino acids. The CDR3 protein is CASSLVQGAYGYTF. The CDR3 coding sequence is TGTGCCAGCAGCTTAGTTCAGGGTGCCTATGGCTACACCTTC.

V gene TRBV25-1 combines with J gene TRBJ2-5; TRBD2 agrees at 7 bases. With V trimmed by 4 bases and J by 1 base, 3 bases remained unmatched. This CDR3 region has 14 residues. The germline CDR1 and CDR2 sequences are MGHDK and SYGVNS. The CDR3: CASSGRGSQETQYF. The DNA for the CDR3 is TGTGCCAGCAGTGGGCGGGGGTCCCAAGAGACCCAGTACTTC.

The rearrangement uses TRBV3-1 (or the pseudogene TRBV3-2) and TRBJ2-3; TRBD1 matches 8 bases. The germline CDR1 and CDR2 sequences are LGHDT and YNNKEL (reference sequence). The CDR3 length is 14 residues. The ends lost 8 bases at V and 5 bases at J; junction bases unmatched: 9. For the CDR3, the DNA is TGTGCCAGCGCTTGGGCAGGGGGCAAAGATACGCAGTATTTT. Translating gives CASAWAGGKDTQYF.

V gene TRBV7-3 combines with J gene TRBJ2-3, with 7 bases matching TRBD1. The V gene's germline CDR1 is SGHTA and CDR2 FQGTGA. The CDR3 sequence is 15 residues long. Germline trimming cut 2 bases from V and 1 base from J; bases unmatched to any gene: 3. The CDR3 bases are TGTGCCAGCAGCTTACAGGGGGAACGCACAGATACGCAGTATTTT. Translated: CASSLQGERTDTQYF. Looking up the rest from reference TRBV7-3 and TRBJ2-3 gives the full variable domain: GAGVSQTPSNKVTEKGKYVELRCDPISGHTALYWYRQSLGQGPEFLIYFQGTGAADDSGLPNDRFFAVRPEGSVSTLKIQRTERGDSAVYLCASSLQGERTDTQYFGPGTRLTVL.

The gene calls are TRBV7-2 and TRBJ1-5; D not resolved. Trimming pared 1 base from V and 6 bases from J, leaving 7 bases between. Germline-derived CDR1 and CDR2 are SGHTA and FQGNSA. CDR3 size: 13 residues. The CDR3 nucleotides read TGTGCCAGCAGCTTAGGGGAGGCTCAGCCCCAGCATTTT. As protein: CASSLGEAQPQHF.

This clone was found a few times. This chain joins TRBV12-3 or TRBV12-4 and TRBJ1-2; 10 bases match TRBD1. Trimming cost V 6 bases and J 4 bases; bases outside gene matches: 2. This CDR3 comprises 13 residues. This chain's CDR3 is CASSWTGGYGYTF. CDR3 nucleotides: TGTGCCAGCAGCTGGACAGGGGGCTATGGCTACACCTTC.

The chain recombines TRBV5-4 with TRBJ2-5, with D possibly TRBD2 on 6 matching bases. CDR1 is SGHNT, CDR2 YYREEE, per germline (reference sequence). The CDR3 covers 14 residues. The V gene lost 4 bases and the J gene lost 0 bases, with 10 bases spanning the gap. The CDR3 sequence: CASSLRGYQETQYF. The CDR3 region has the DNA TGTGCCAGCAGCCTTCGGGGGTACCAAGAGACCCAGTACTTC.

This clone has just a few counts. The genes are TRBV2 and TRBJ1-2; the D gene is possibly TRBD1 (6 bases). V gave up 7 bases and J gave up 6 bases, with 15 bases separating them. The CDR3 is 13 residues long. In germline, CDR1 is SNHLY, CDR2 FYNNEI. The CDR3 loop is CASTKHREHGYTF. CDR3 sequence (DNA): TGTGCCAGCACCAAACACAGGGAACATGGCTACACCTTC.

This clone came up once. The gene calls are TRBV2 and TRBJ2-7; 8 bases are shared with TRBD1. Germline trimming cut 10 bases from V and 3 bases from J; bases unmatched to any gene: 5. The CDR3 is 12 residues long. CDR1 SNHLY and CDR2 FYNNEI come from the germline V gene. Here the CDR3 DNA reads TGTGCCACCAAAGACAGGGGCTACGAGCAGTACTTC. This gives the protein CATKDRGYEQYF.

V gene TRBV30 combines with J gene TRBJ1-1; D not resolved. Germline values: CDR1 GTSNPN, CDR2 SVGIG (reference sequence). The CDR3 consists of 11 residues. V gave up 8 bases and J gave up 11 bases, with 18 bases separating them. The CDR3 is CARQGSLFAFF. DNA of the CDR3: TGTGCCCGACAAGGGAGTTTGTTCGCTTTCTTT.

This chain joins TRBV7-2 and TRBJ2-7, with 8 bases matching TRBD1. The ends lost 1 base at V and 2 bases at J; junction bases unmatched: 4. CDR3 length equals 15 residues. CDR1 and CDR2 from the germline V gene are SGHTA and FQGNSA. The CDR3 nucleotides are TGTGCCAGCAGCTTAGTGGGACAGGCCCCCTACGAGCAGTACTTC. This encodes CASSLVGQAPYEQYF.

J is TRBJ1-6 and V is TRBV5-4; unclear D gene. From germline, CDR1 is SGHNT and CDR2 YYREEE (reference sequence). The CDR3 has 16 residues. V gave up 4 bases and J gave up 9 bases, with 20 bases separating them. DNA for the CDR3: TGTGCCAGCAGCCGGGCGGGTAATTGGCTCGGTTCACCCCTCCACTTT. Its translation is CASSRAGNWLGSPLHF. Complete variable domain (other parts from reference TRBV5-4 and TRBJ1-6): ETGVTQSPTHLIKTRGQQVTLRCSSQSGHNTVSWYQQALGQGPQFIFQYYREEENGRGNFPPRFSGLQFPNYSSELNVNALELDDSALYLCASSRAGNWLGSPLHFGNGTRLTVT.

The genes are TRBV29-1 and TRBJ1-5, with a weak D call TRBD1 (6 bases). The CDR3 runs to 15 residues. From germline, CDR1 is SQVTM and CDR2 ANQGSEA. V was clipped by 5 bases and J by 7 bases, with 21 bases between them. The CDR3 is CSVPPGWGGGQPQHF. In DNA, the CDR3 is TGCAGCGTTCCCCCGGGTTGGGGAGGGGGACAGCCCCAGCATTTT.

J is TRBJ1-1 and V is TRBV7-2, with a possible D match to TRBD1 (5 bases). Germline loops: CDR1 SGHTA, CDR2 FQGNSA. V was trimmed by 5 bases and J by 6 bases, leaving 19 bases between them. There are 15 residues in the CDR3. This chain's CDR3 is CASSPVSTTTAEAFF. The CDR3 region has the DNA TGTGCCAGCAGCCCCGTTTCCACTACGACAGCTGAAGCTTTCTTT.

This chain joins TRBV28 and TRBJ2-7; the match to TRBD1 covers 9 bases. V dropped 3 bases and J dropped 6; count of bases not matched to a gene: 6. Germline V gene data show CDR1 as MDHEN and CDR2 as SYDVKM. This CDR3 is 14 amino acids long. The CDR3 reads CASSLGDRDGEQYF. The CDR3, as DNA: TGTGCCAGCAGTTTGGGGGACAGGGATGGCGAGCAGTACTTC.

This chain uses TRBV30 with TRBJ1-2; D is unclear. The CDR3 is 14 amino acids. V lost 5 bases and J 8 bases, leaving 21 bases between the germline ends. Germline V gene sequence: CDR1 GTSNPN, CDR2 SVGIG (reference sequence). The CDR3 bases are TGTGCCTGGTGGGGTAAAGGGCCCGAGGGCGGCTACACCTTC. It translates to CAWWGKGPEGGYTF.

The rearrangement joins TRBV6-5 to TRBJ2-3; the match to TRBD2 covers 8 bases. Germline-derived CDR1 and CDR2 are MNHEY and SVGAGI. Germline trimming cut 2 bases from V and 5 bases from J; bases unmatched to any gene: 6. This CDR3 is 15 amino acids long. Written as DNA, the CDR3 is TGTGCCAGCAGTTACGAGTGGCTAGCGGGAGATACGCAGTATTTT. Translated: CASSYEWLAGDTQYF.

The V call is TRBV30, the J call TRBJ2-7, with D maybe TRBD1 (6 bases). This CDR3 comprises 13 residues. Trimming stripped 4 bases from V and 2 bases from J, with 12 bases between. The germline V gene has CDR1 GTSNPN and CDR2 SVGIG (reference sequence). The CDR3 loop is CAWNQGGTYEQYF. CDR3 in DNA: TGTGCCTGGAATCAAGGGGGTACCTACGAGCAGTACTTC. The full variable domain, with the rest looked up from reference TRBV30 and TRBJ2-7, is SQTIHQWPATLVQPVGSPLSLECTVEGTSNPNLYWYRQAAGRGLQLLFYSVGIGQISSEVPQNLSASRPQDRQFILSSKKLLLSDSGFYLCAWNQGGTYEQYFGPGTRLTVT.

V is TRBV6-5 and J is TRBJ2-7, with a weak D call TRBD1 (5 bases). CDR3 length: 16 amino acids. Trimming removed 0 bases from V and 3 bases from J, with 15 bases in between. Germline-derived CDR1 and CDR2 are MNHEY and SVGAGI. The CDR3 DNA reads TGTGCCAGCAGTTACTCGATAGGGGCTCAGTTCTACGAGCAGTACTTC. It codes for CASSYSIGAQFYEQYF.